This TCR beta chain was sequenced during a study of CD8 T cells in Susac syndrome. Reverse transcription of roughly 0.5 to 1 ug RNA was carried out with random hexamers. MiXCR, run by TCRdb on the immunoSEQ multiplex PCR reads, gives a single entry per CDR3 protein. Among 180,000 or so distinct CDR3 sequences, about 95% were seen once, and the ten largest hold under 0.095%. This clonotype was seen only once. The germline CDR1 and CDR2 sequences are SEHNR and FQNEAQ (reference sequence). The CDR3 has 14 amino acids. The V end was cut by 1 base, the J end by 3 bases, with 9 bases between. The V and J genes are TRBV7-9 and TRBJ1-2; a possible D gene is TRBD1 (5 bases). This TCR was sampled from a human donor with multiple sclerosis. The sample comprised CD4+ T cells from PBMCs. CDR3 DNA: TGTGCCAGCAGCTTAGTGGGGGTGGACTATGGCTACACCTTC. Protein: CASSLVGVDYGYTF. The full variable domain, rest sourced from reference TRBV7-9 and TRBJ1-2, is DTGVSQNPRHKITKRGQNVTFRCDPISEHNRLYWYRQTLGQGPEFLTYFQNEAQLEKSRLLSDRFSAERPKGSFSTLEIQRTEQGDSAMYLCASSLVGVDYGYTFGSGTRLTVV.